This is a list of T cell receptor beta chains from one sample in a study of T cells in Graves' hyperthyroidism and ophthalmopathy. TCRdb reanalysed the multiplex PCR reads using MiXCR and keeps one entry per CDR3 protein. This sample has more than 500,000 distinct CDR3 sequences, with 35% to 50% found just once. The sequencing input was peripheral blood or thyroid tissue (not recorded which). The receptors were sampled from an adult woman with Graves' disease, either hyperthyroidism or ophthalmopathy (not recorded which). Each CDR3 is given with its conserved first and last residue. D genes are given only for firm matches. Not all rows give a size; the values are once, few, many and, for expanded clones, a class.

J gene: TRBJ2-6
V gene: TRBV7-2
D gene: TRBD1
clone size: NA
CDR3 protein: CASSLADVGQGLTF
CDR3 DNA: TGCGCCAGCAGCTTGGCCGATGTGGGACAGGGACTGACTTTC

J gene: TRBJ2-1
V gene: TRBV2
D gene: NA
clone size: few
CDR3 protein: CASTTPGYNEQFF
CDR3 DNA: TGTGCCAGCACCACGCCGGGATACAATGAGCAGTTCTTC

J gene: TRBJ1-5
V gene: TRBV5-1
D gene: NA
clone size: many
CDR3 protein: CASSLVTGSNQPQHF
CDR3 DNA: TGCGCCAGCAGCTTGGTAACAGGGAGTAATCAGCCCCAGCATTTT

J gene: TRBJ1-4
V gene: TRBV11-2
D gene: TRBD1
clone size: many
CDR3 protein: CASSFGRGLGEKLFF
CDR3 DNA: TGTGCCAGCAGCTTCGGCAGGGGGTTGGGTGAAAAACTGTTTTTT

J gene: TRBJ1-5
V gene: TRBV10-3
D gene: NA
clone size: NA
CDR3 protein: CAISPGFDQPQHF
CDR3 DNA: TGTGCCATCTCGCCGGGATTCGATCAGCCCCAGCATTTT

J gene: TRBJ1-5
V gene: TRBV15
D gene: NA
clone size: NA
CDR3 protein: CATSRDWSNQPQHF
CDR3 DNA: TGTGCCACCAGCAGAGATTGGAGCAATCAGCCCCAGCATTTT

J gene: TRBJ1-1
V gene: TRBV10-3
D gene: TRBD1
clone size: NA
CDR3 protein: CAISRQGATEAFF
CDR3 DNA: TGTGCCATCAGTAGACAGGGGGCGACTGAAGCTTTCTTT

J gene: TRBJ1-1
V gene: TRBV5-4
D gene: NA
clone size: many
CDR3 protein: CASSLWGPNTEAFF
CDR3 DNA: TGTGCCAGCAGCTTGTGGGGCCCCAACACTGAAGCTTTCTTT

J gene: TRBJ2-5
V gene: TRBV7-9
D gene: NA
clone size: many
CDR3 protein: CASRRDLGETQYF
CDR3 DNA: TGTGCCAGCAGACGGGACTTAGGAGAGACCCAGTACTTC

J gene: TRBJ1-3
V gene: TRBV10-3
D gene: NA
clone size: few
CDR3 protein: CAIKNGTSRRQGNTIYF
CDR3 DNA: TGTGCCATCAAGAACGGGACTTCTCGGCGACAAGGAAACACCATATATTTT

J gene: TRBJ2-7
V gene: TRBV29-1
D gene: TRBD1
clone size: NA
CDR3 protein: CSVLTGGEFYEQYF
CDR3 DNA: TGCAGCGTCCTGACAGGGGGTGAGTTCTACGAGCAGTACTTC

J gene: TRBJ1-2
V gene: TRBV10-1
D gene: NA
clone size: NA
CDR3 protein: CASSASPSGYDGYTF
CDR3 DNA: TGCGCCAGCAGTGCTAGCCCATCGGGGTACGATGGCTACACCTTC

J gene: TRBJ2-7
V gene: TRBV29-1
D gene: NA
clone size: NA
CDR3 protein: CSGGGAGMPHEQYF
CDR3 DNA: TGCAGCGGCGGCGGGGCAGGGATGCCCCACGAGCAGTACTTC

J gene: TRBJ2-2
V gene: TRBV5-1
D gene: NA
clone size: many
CDR3 protein: CASSLSWLGGSTGELFF
CDR3 DNA: TGCGCCAGCAGCTTGAGCTGGTTAGGGGGAAGTACCGGGGAGCTGTTTTTT

J gene: TRBJ1-3
V gene: TRBV5-6
D gene: NA
clone size: NA
CDR3 protein: CASSLVRSGPGNTIYF
CDR3 DNA: TGTGCCAGCAGCTTGGTACGATCGGGGCCTGGAAACACCATATATTTT

J gene: TRBJ2-2
V gene: TRBV12-3/TRBV12-4
D gene: NA
clone size: NA
CDR3 protein: CASSELLVGELFF
CDR3 DNA: TGTGCCAGCAGTGAACTTTTAGTCGGGGAGCTGTTTTTT

J gene: TRBJ2-2
V gene: TRBV20-1
D gene: TRBD1
clone size: NA
CDR3 protein: CSASYLGQGAGELFF
CDR3 DNA: TGCAGTGCTAGCTACCTTGGACAGGGTGCCGGGGAGCTGTTTTTT

J gene: TRBJ1-1
V gene: TRBV7-2
D gene: TRBD1
clone size: many
CDR3 protein: CASSLDRGAEAFF
CDR3 DNA: TGTGCCAGCAGTTTAGACAGGGGTGCTGAAGCTTTCTTT

J gene: TRBJ1-5
V gene: TRBV7-2
D gene: NA
clone size: many
CDR3 protein: CASSLEPGARNQPQHF
CDR3 DNA: TGTGCCAGCAGCTTAGAACCGGGAGCTCGAAATCAGCCCCAGCATTTT

J gene: TRBJ1-2
V gene: TRBV6-1
D gene: TRBD1
clone size: NA
CDR3 protein: CASSGDRGSNYGYTF
CDR3 DNA: TGTGCCAGCAGTGGAGACAGGGGTTCTAACTATGGCTACACCTTC

J gene: TRBJ2-7
V gene: TRBV10-3
D gene: NA
clone size: many
CDR3 protein: CAISETGTHEQYF
CDR3 DNA: TGTGCCATCAGTGAGACCGGGACCCACGAGCAGTACTTC

J gene: TRBJ1-1
V gene: TRBV6-1
D gene: TRBD1
clone size: many
CDR3 protein: CASRTQGDTEAFF
CDR3 DNA: TGTGCCAGCAGGACACAGGGGGACACTGAAGCTTTCTTT

J gene: TRBJ1-6
V gene: TRBV10-3
D gene: NA
clone size: once
CDR3 protein: CAISESTRDSPLHF
CDR3 DNA: TGTGCCATCAGTGAGTCGACGAGGGATAGCCCCCTCCACTTT

J gene: TRBJ2-5
V gene: TRBV29-1
D gene: TRBD1
clone size: NA
CDR3 protein: CSVEKTGKETQYF
CDR3 DNA: TGCAGCGTTGAGAAGACAGGGAAGGAGACCCAGTACTTC

J gene: TRBJ1-2
V gene: TRBV12-3/TRBV12-4
D gene: NA
clone size: many
CDR3 protein: CASSLRQAGANYGYTF
CDR3 DNA: TGTGCCAGCAGTTTGAGGCAGGCGGGGGCCAACTATGGCTACACCTTC

J gene: TRBJ2-2
V gene: TRBV6-1
D gene: NA
clone size: NA
CDR3 protein: CAISEAKNKGVGGELFF
CDR3 DNA: TGTGCCATCAGTGAAGCTAAAAACAAGGGGGTCGGCGGGGAGCTGTTTTTT

J gene: TRBJ1-1
V gene: TRBV7-2
D gene: NA
clone size: many
CDR3 protein: CASTILEGTEAFF
CDR3 DNA: TGTGCCAGCACCATCCTGGAGGGCACTGAAGCTTTCTTT

J gene: TRBJ2-5
V gene: TRBV13
D gene: TRBD1
clone size: few
CDR3 protein: CASSGQGGQTQYF
CDR3 DNA: TGTGCCAGCAGCGGACAGGGGGGGCAGACCCAGTACTTC

J gene: TRBJ1-2
V gene: TRBV4-2
D gene: NA
clone size: many
CDR3 protein: CASSQELILNYGYTF
CDR3 DNA: TGTGCCAGCAGCCAAGAGCTCATACTCAACTATGGCTACACCTTC

J gene: TRBJ1-5
V gene: TRBV2
D gene: NA
clone size: once
CDR3 protein: CASSHDTSGQPQHF
CDR3 DNA: TGTGCCAGCAGCCACGACACCAGCGGTCAGCCCCAGCATTTT

J gene: TRBJ2-2
V gene: TRBV10-3
D gene: NA
clone size: many
CDR3 protein: CAISETANTGELFF
CDR3 DNA: TGTGCCATCAGTGAGACAGCGAACACCGGGGAGCTGTTTTTT